These 31 T cell receptor beta chains originate from one sample sequenced in a study of blood T cell repertoires in COVID-19. Repertoires were generated with immunoSEQ multiplex PCR, while TCRdb's copy carries only in-frame clones and drops some. The sample yields approximately 40,000 clones, around 90% seen once. Sequenced input: peripheral blood. These receptors were taken from a man in his sixties with acute or convalescent COVID-19.

This clone was recorded once. The chain joins TRBV5-5 to TRBJ1-2, with D possibly TRBD1 on 5 matching bases. V was pared by 2 bases and J by 8 bases, with 16 bases between. Germline CDR1 reads SGHKS; CDR2 reads YYEKEE (reference sequence). The CDR3 extends over 14 amino acids. The chain's CDR3 is CASSFSRAPPGYTF. The CDR3 region has the DNA TGTGCCAGCAGCTTTAGCAGGGCCCCCCCGGGCTACACCTTC.

This rearrangement joins TRBV19 to TRBJ2-2, with 10 nucleotides matching TRBD2. Germline V gives CDR1 LNHDA, CDR2 SQIVND (reference sequence). Trimming took 3 bases from V and 0 from J; bases not matched to a gene: 1. This CDR3 region has 16 residues. The CDR3 sequence is CASSILAGANTGELFF. CDR3 DNA: TGTGCCAGTAGTATCCTAGCGGGGGCGAACACCGGGGAGCTGTTTTTT.

The chain has TRBV7-2 and TRBJ2-2, with 8 positions matching TRBD1. Germline V gene data show CDR1 as SGHTA and CDR2 as FQGNSA. V trimming: 4 bases; J trimming: 4 bases; junction bases outside the gene matches: 5. CDR3 length: 15 amino acids. This chain's CDR3 is CASSWRQGSTGELFF. The CDR3 nucleotides are TGTGCCAGCAGCTGGAGACAGGGGAGCACCGGGGAGCTGTTTTTT. The whole variable domain, remainder taken from reference TRBV7-2 and TRBJ2-2, is GAGVSQSPSNKVTEKGKDVELRCDPISGHTALYWYRQSLGQGLEFLIYFQGNSAPDKSGLPSDRFSAERTGGSVSTLTIQRTQQEDSAVYLCASSWRQGSTGELFFGEGSRLTVL.

This clone was observed a single time. V and J are TRBV12-3 or TRBV12-4 and TRBJ1-2, with 8 bases aligning to TRBD1. The V and J ends lost 6 bases and 4 bases, in that order; junction bases with no gene match: 1. CDR3 length equals 12 residues. Here the CDR3 reads CASSRGLYGYTF. The CDR3 DNA sequence: TGTGCCAGCAGCAGGGGGCTCTATGGCTACACCTTC.

This sequence joins TRBV7-9 and TRBJ1-5, with 8 bases fitting TRBD1. V gave up 5 bases and J gave up 4 bases; unmatched junction bases: 10. This CDR3 region has 16 residues. Per germline, CDR1 SEHNR and CDR2 FQNEAQ (reference sequence). The CDR3 nucleotides are TGTGCCAGCAGCGCCCACCTGGACAGGGAAAATCAGCCCCAGCATTTT. Amino acid sequence: CASSAHLDRENQPQHF.

This clone showed up just once. The chain joins TRBV7-9 to TRBJ2-1, with D possibly TRBD2 on 6 matching bases. This CDR3 is 16 amino acids long. V was cut by 1 base and J by 2 bases, with 12 bases left in between. The germline V gene has CDR1 SEHNR and CDR2 FQNEAQ (reference sequence). The CDR3 DNA is TGTGCCAGCAGCTTAGAGACGGGAGTCGCCTACAATGAGCAGTTCTTC. As protein: CASSLETGVAYNEQFF.

The rearrangement uses TRBV3-1 (or the pseudogene TRBV3-2) and TRBJ1-1; unclear D gene. CDR3 length: 11 residues. Germline-derived CDR1 and CDR2 are LGHDT and YNNKEL (reference sequence). The V and J ends lost 4 bases and 7 bases respectively, with 7 bases between them. This CDR3 reads CASSRGVEAFF. The CDR3 DNA reads as TGTGCCAGCAGCCGCGGGGTTGAAGCTTTCTTT.

In nucleotides, the CDR3 is TGTGCCAGCAGCTTAGTGAGGGAGGCCCAGTACTTC. It is translated as CASSLVREAQYF. The chain has TRBV7-2 and TRBJ2-5, with D maybe TRBD2 (6 bases). The V and J ends lost 1 base and 9 bases respectively, with 9 bases between them. The CDR3 has 12 residues. Germline V lookup: CDR1 SGHTA, CDR2 FQGNSA.

The gene calls are TRBV18 and TRBJ2-7; D is unclear. CDR3 length: 14 residues. Germline CDR1 reads KGHSH; CDR2 reads LQKENI. V lost 3 bases, J lost 1 base, and 10 bases lay in between. The CDR3 is CASSPNSDSYEQYF. In nucleotides, the CDR3 is TGTGCCAGCTCACCCAACAGTGATTCCTACGAGCAGTACTTC.

The V call is TRBV11-2, the J call TRBJ2-2, with 10 nucleotides matching TRBD2. The trim removed 3 bases at V and 1 base at J, leaving 2 bases unmatched. The CDR3 has 16 residues. CDR1 is SGHAT and CDR2 is FQNNGV in the germline V gene. This chain's CDR3 is CASSFSSGGNTGELFF. The CDR3 DNA is TGTGCCAGCAGCTTCTCTAGCGGGGGGAACACCGGGGAGCTGTTTTTT.

The V call is TRBV4-3, the J call TRBJ2-2; 8 bases line up with TRBD1. Germline V gene sequence: CDR1 LGHNA, CDR2 YSLEER. This CDR3 is built from 20 residues. Germline trimming cut 0 bases from V and 3 bases from J; bases unmatched to any gene: 15. Here the CDR3 reads CASSQEIGRDRMRYTGELFF. In nucleotides, the CDR3 is TGCGCCAGCAGCCAAGAAATAGGTCGGGACAGGATGAGATACACCGGGGAGCTGTTTTTT.

This chain links TRBV7-6 with TRBJ1-3; 8 bases fit TRBD1. Trimming cost V 4 bases and J 2 bases; bases outside gene matches: 7. Germline-derived CDR1 and CDR2 are SGHVS and FNYEAQ. The CDR3 consists of 16 residues. The DNA of the CDR3 is TGTGCCAGCAGCTACGGACAGGGTGATGCTGGAAACACCATATATTTT. The encoded protein is CASSYGQGDAGNTIYF.

The chain combines TRBV27 with TRBJ2-2; 7 nucleotides align to TRBD2. The V segment lost 7 bases and the J segment 7 bases; nucleotides outside the gene matches: 15. The CDR3 is 16 amino acids. Germline V gene data show CDR1 as MNHEY and CDR2 as SMNVEV (reference sequence). CDR3 in DNA: TGTGCCAGCACCCTCCTGGCCCGGGAGGCGAGCGGGGAGCTGTTTTTT. Its protein product is CASTLLAREASGELFF.

V usage is TRBV18 and J usage is TRBJ2-1; 10 positions agree with TRBD2. With 3 bases clipped from V and 6 bases from J, the junction kept 2 bases outside the gene matches. Germline lookup yields CDR1 KGHSH and CDR2 LQKENI. There are 14 residues in the CDR3. The CDR3 region is CASSPQREGNEQFF. The CDR3 nucleotides are TGTGCCAGCTCACCGCAGCGGGAGGGCAATGAGCAGTTCTTC.

The V call is TRBV28, the J call TRBJ1-4, with 11 bases fitting TRBD1. The CDR3 extends over 16 amino acids. After removal of 6 bases from V and 7 bases from J, the junction contained 10 bases not matched to a gene. The germline V gene has CDR1 MDHEN and CDR2 SYDVKM. CDR3 sequence: CASRYRTGGGGEKLFF. The CDR3 DNA is TGTGCCAGCAGATATAGGACAGGGGGCGGCGGTGAAAAACTGTTTTTT.

J is TRBJ1-1 and V is TRBV18; no clear D. Per germline, CDR1 KGHSH and CDR2 LQKENI. Trimming took off 2 bases at V and 3 bases at J, with 10 bases between the two ends. The CDR3 spans 14 residues. CDR3 loop: CASSPMSRDTEAFF. CDR3 in DNA: TGTGCCAGCTCACCAATGTCGAGGGACACTGAAGCTTTCTTT. The full variable domain, in which reference TRBV18 and TRBJ1-1 provide the parts outside the CDR3, is NAGVMQNPRHLVRRRGQEARLRCSPMKGHSHVYWYRQLPEEGLKFMVYLQKENIIDESGMPKERFSAEFPKEGPSILRIQQVVRGDSAAYFCASSPMSRDTEAFFGQGTRLTVV.

J is TRBJ1-5 and V is TRBV2; 9 bases agree with TRBD1. Germline lookup yields CDR1 SNHLY and CDR2 FYNNEI. CDR3 length equals 14 residues. Unmatched junction bases numbered 6, after V lost 6 bases and J lost 6 bases. The CDR3 DNA reads TGTGCCAGCAGGGGACAGGGCGAGACTCAGCCCCAGCATTTT. Translated, it gives CASRGQGETQPQHF.

This chain joins TRBV18 and TRBJ2-2; TRBD1 matches 7 bases. The CDR3 contains 14 residues. The germline V gene encodes CDR1 KGHSH and CDR2 LQKENI. Trimming took 3 bases from V and 4 from J; bases not matched to a gene: 2. The CDR3 loop reads CASSPGTATGELFF. CDR3 in DNA: TGTGCCAGCTCACCCGGGACAGCCACCGGGGAGCTGTTTTTT.

V is TRBV10-3 and J is TRBJ2-4; D possibly corresponds to TRBD1 (6 bases). Trimming stripped 6 bases from V and 0 bases from J, with 9 bases between. Germline lookup yields CDR1 ENHRY and CDR2 SYGVKD. The CDR3 runs to 14 residues. The CDR3 loop is CAIRDSLAKNIQYF. The CDR3, as DNA: TGTGCCATCAGGGACAGTCTAGCCAAAAACATTCAGTACTTC.

This clone was detected a few times. The rearrangement links TRBV18 to TRBJ1-6; a possible D gene is TRBD1 (6 bases). Germline V gene lookup returns CDR1 KGHSH and CDR2 LQKENI. The CDR3 has 14 amino acids. The germline V and J ends were trimmed by 2 bases and 10 bases, with 12 bases remaining between them. CDR3 in DNA: TGTGCCAGCTCACCAGACAGGTTGAACTCACCCCTCCACTTT. It yields the protein CASSPDRLNSPLHF.

V and J are TRBV5-1 and TRBJ2-2; 7 bases agree with TRBD1. The trim removed 0 bases at V and 0 bases at J, leaving 2 bases unmatched. Per the germline V gene, CDR1 is SGHRS and CDR2 is YFSETQ. The CDR3 spans 16 residues. CDR3 in DNA: TGCGCCAGCAGCTTGGCCGGGACAGCGAACACCGGGGAGCTGTTTTTT. Translation: CASSLAGTANTGELFF. Full variable domain (outside the CDR3, taken from reference TRBV5-1 and TRBJ2-2): KAGVTQTPRYLIKTRGQQVTLSCSPISGHRSVSWYQQTPGQGLQFLFEYFSETQRNKGNFPGRFSGRQFSNSRSEMNVSTLELGDSALYLCASSLAGTANTGELFFGEGSRLTVL.

The chain joins TRBV7-2 to TRBJ1-2; no clear D gene. CDR1 and CDR2 from the germline V gene are SGHTA and FQGNSA. V gave up 1 base and J gave up 6 bases, with 15 bases separating them. The CDR3 is made up of 15 amino acids. The CDR3 loop reads CASSLGPSYGDGYTF. Written as DNA, the CDR3 is TGTGCCAGCAGCTTAGGGCCTTCTTACGGGGATGGCTACACCTTC.

The chain employs TRBV10-3 and TRBJ2-2; 7 bases match TRBD2. This CDR3 has 16 amino acids. J gave up 2 bases and V 4 bases, and 7 bases lay outside the gene matches. Germline CDR1 reads ENHRY; CDR2 reads SYGVKD. CDR3 bases: TGTGCCATCAGTGGGTTGGCTAGCGGAAACACCGGGGAGCTGTTTTTT. Amino acids: CAISGLASGNTGELFF.

The chain carries TRBV20-1 and TRBJ2-1; 8 bases map to TRBD1. In germline, CDR1 is DFQATT, CDR2 SNEGSKA (reference sequence). The V gene end was trimmed by 3 bases and the J gene end by 4 bases; junction bases not matched to a gene: 14. CDR3 length: 17 residues. The CDR3 DNA reads as TGCAGTGCTAGTGTTTCGGGAAGACAGGGGATATACAATGAGCAGTTCTTC. Its protein is CSASVSGRQGIYNEQFF.

V is TRBV7-9 and J is TRBJ1-1, with D perhaps matching TRBD1 (6 bases). Between the trimmed V and J ends, which lost 8 bases and 5 bases, there was a span of 18 bases. This CDR3 spans 14 amino acids. The germline gives CDR1 SEHNR, CDR2 FQNEAQ (reference sequence). CDR3 sequence reads: CASSPAGALTEAFF. As DNA, the CDR3 is TGTGCCAGCTCCCCGGCGGGGGCGTTGACTGAAGCTTTCTTT.

The chain couples TRBV28 to TRBJ1-6; 8 bases agree with TRBD1. Unmatched junction bases numbered 15, after V lost 5 bases and J lost 9 bases. The CDR3 runs 17 residues. From germline, CDR1 is MDHEN and CDR2 SYDVKM. The CDR3 region is CASSRIQGQAGGSPLHF. Here the CDR3 DNA reads TGTGCCAGCAGTCGCATACAGGGACAGGCCGGTGGTTCACCCCTCCACTTT.

V and J are TRBV4-1 and TRBJ2-2; D remains ambiguous. This CDR3 has 20 amino acids. Trimming pared 0 bases from V and 1 base from J, leaving 21 bases between. In germline, CDR1 is MGHRA, CDR2 YSYEKL. The DNA for the CDR3 is TGCGCCAGCAGCCAAGAACCTTCGCGACTTGCCCTAAAGAACACCGGGGAGCTGTTTTTT. Protein product: CASSQEPSRLALKNTGELFF.

The chain employs TRBV29-1 and TRBJ2-6, with D uncertain. The CDR3 is made up of 14 amino acids. CDR1 is SQVTM and CDR2 is ANQGSEA in the germline V gene. V lost 3 bases to trimming and J lost 1 base, with 7 bases between them. CDR3 nucleotide sequence: TGCAGCGTTGAGGTTGAGTCTGGGGCCAACGTCCTGACTTTC. It specifies CSVEVESGANVLTF.

The chain has TRBV5-1 and TRBJ2-7, with a tentative D call TRBD2 (5 bases). The germline CDR1 and CDR2 sequences are SGHRS and YFSETQ. The V gene lost 4 bases and the J gene lost 4 bases, with 15 bases spanning the gap. This CDR3 is 14 amino acids long. CDR3 DNA: TGCGCCAGCAGCAACTCTCTAGCTGATTACGAGCAGTACGTC. It specifies CASSNSLADYEQYV.

The chain combines TRBV9 with TRBJ1-1; 9 positions match TRBD1. CDR1 and CDR2 (germline): SGDLS, YYNGEE. The V and J ends lost 0 bases and 7 bases, in that order; junction bases with no gene match: 10. The CDR3 is 16 residues long. The DNA for the CDR3 is TGTGCCAGCAGCGTAGGGGTCAGACAGGGGGGAAATGAAGCTTTCTTT. Translating gives CASSVGVRQGGNEAFF.

The rearrangement uses TRBV28 and TRBJ1-1; the D gene is possibly TRBD1 (6 bases). The CDR3 is made up of 15 amino acids. Between the trimmed V and J ends, which lost 3 bases and 4 bases, there was a span of 15 bases. Germline assignment: CDR1 MDHEN and CDR2 SYDVKM. Here the CDR3 DNA reads TGTGCCAGCAGTTTTCTGGGGGACACGGGCACTGAAGCTTTCTTT. Residues: CASSFLGDTGTEAFF.